This T cell receptor (beta chain) was retrieved from a study of blood T cell repertoires in COVID-19. Study summary: Donors in the United States, Italy and Spain gave samples during acute or convalescent COVID-19. PBMCs, B-cell-depleted T cells, or T cells were the source of the cDNA or gDNA that made up the material.

Study processing details: The assay estimated nucleated cells by amplifying reference gene primers. The method was immunoSEQ multiplex PCR; TCRdb's version includes in-frame clones alone and lacks a portion of them. The V and J calls and clone size are taken from that table; D and trimming were inferred from the DNA. The data contain roughly 200,000 clones, roughly nine tenths of them singletons. One Seattle source followed patients from active infection through their disease course. This CDR3 has 14 residues. The J segment lost 4 bases and the V segment lost 10 bases, leaving 7 bases of the junction unmatched.

The sequence was collected from a woman aged 50 to 65 with COVID-19, enrolled during active disease. The rearrangement links TRBV23-1 to TRBJ2-1, with 10 bases identical to TRBD1. TRBV23-1 is an open reading frame whose function is uncertain. Material for sequencing was peripheral blood. Here the CDR3 reads CANSRDRGYNEQFF. The CDR3 DNA is TGCGCCAACTCACGGGACAGGGGTTACAATGAGCAGTTCTTC.